The table lists the clone carrying this T cell receptor (beta chain) with many counts. Antigen specificity is unknown. The sample is drawn from a study of early T cells in non-severe SARS-CoV-2 infection. Whole-study results and caveats: Lookups in VDJdb leaned toward anti-spike CD8 responses and missed private and CD4 specificities.

The CDR3 is 14 residues long. Trimming removed 5 bases at V and 4 bases at J, with 12 bases between. Germline CDR1 DFQATT, CDR2 SNEGSKA (reference sequence). TCRdb processed the 5' RACE reads anew with MiXCR; each CDR3 protein has one entry. The sample yields about 110,000 distinct CDR3 sequences, 9.5% to 13% seen once. The genes are TRBV20-1 and TRBJ1-6; D not certain. Sequencing was carried out using whole blood. This TCR derives from an adult who was a healthcare worker with PCR-confirmed SARS-CoV-2 infection or an uninfected control (not recorded which). CDR3 loop: CSAVGAPYNSPLHF. CDR3 bases: TGCAGTGCTGTAGGTGCCCCATATAATTCACCCCTCCACTTT.